The 14 T cell receptor beta chains below all came from one sample that was sequenced in a study of a mutant IDH1 vaccine in newly diagnosed glioma. No antigens are known for them. TCRdb's table, derived via immunoSEQ multiplex PCR, lists solely in-frame clones and lacks some. The sample includes about 69,000 clones, approximately 86% of them seen just once. Time point given: week 35, safety follow-up. Each vaccine dose was 300 ug of mutant IDH1 20-mer peptide, with topical imiquimod. Material: PBMCs, obtained from a glioma patient whose treatment included an IDH1 peptide vaccine. These TCRs come from a man between 25 and 39 years old with glioma.

The V and J genes are TRBV7-8 and TRBJ2-1; D remains unclear. CDR1 SGHVS and CDR2 FQNEAQ come from the germline V gene. V was shortened by 1 base and J by 16 bases, with 14 bases between the two germline ends. The CDR3 totals 12 residues. CDR3 in amino acids: CASSLVLFHHFF. CDR3 DNA: TGTGCCAGCAGCTTAGTACTCTTCCACCACTTCTTC.

V gene TRBV4-3 combines with J gene TRBJ2-1; D is undetermined. Germline V gene lookup returns CDR1 LGHNA and CDR2 YSLEER. The CDR3 runs to 18 residues. Between the trimmed V and J ends, which lost 0 bases and 2 bases, there was a span of 17 bases. The CDR3 region is CASSQDLSEIGPYNEQFF. Here the CDR3 DNA reads TGCGCCAGCAGCCAAGATTTGAGCGAGATCGGACCCTACAATGAGCAGTTCTTC.

The CDR3 bases are TGTGCCAGCAGCCATCTAGCGGGACCGAACACCGGGGAGCTGTTTTTT. Amino acids: CASSHLAGPNTGELFF. The chain has TRBV5-8 and TRBJ2-2; 9 bases are shared with TRBD2. There are 16 residues in the CDR3. V lost 4 bases and J lost 0; bases outside the gene matches: 4. Looked up from germline, CDR1 is SGHTS and CDR2 is YDEGEE.

The chain uses TRBV4-3 and TRBJ1-6; D gene uncertain. The CDR3 extends over 16 amino acids. Between the trimmed V and J ends, which lost 2 bases and 5 bases, there was a span of 13 bases. Germline-derived CDR1 and CDR2 are LGHNA and YSLEER. CDR3 region: CASSQTTGSDNSPLHF. DNA of the CDR3: TGCGCCAGCAGCCAAACGACGGGATCTGATAATTCACCCCTCCACTTT.

This chain uses TRBV5-1 with TRBJ2-7; a possible D gene is TRBD1 (6 bases). Germline assignment: CDR1 SGHRS and CDR2 YFSETQ. The V and J ends lost 0 bases and 5 bases respectively, with 6 bases between them. This CDR3 comprises 12 residues. The CDR3, as DNA: TGCGCCAGCAGCTTGGAGGGGGACGAGCAGTACTTC. This sequence encodes CASSLEGDEQYF. The complete variable domain, with remaining parts taken from reference TRBV5-1 and TRBJ2-7, reads KAGVTQTPRYLIKTRGQQVTLSCSPISGHRSVSWYQQTPGQGLQFLFEYFSETQRNKGNFPGRFSGRQFSNSRSEMNVSTLELGDSALYLCASSLEGDEQYFGPGTRLTVT.

V and J are TRBV5-1 and TRBJ1-4; a weak D match, TRBD1 (6 bases). Germline V lookup: CDR1 SGHRS, CDR2 YFSETQ. CDR3 length equals 15 residues. Trimming left V 0 bases short and J 1 base short, with 7 bases between. CDR3 in amino acids: CASSLVGGTNEKLFF. The CDR3 DNA reads as TGCGCCAGCAGCTTGGTAGGGGGAACTAATGAAAAACTGTTTTTT. The entire variable domain, with the rest obtained from reference TRBV5-1 and TRBJ1-4, is as follows: KAGVTQTPRYLIKTRGQQVTLSCSPISGHRSVSWYQQTPGQGLQFLFEYFSETQRNKGNFPGRFSGRQFSNSRSEMNVSTLELGDSALYLCASSLVGGTNEKLFFGSGTQLSVL.

The rearrangement joins TRBV11-2 to TRBJ1-1; TRBD1 agrees at 8 bases. CDR3 length: 14 residues. Germline V lookup: CDR1 SGHAT, CDR2 FQNNGV. Trimming removed 3 bases from V and 7 bases from J; junction bases left unmatched: 7. CDR3 amino acids: CASSFQGAWDEAFF. For the CDR3, the DNA is TGTGCCAGCAGCTTTCAGGGGGCCTGGGATGAAGCTTTCTTT.

The V and J genes are TRBV7-2 and TRBJ2-5; 7 nucleotides match TRBD2. This CDR3 is 16 amino acids long. V dropped 8 bases and J dropped 2; count of bases not matched to a gene: 14. Germline CDR1 SGHTA, CDR2 FQGNSA. CDR3 sequence reads: CASSPLGSGTQETQYF. The CDR3 nucleotides read TGTGCCAGCTCCCCCCTCGGGAGCGGGACTCAAGAGACCCAGTACTTC.

This chain connects TRBV30 to TRBJ2-7, with D possibly being TRBD2 (7 bases). CDR1 is GTSNPN and CDR2 is SVGIG in the germline V gene (reference sequence). The V end lost 0 bases, the J end lost 7 bases, and 16 bases lay between the germline ends. There are 14 residues in the CDR3. CDR3 bases: TGTGCCTGGAGTGTCCGGCGGGGGCGCGGTGAGCAGTACTTC. This encodes CAWSVRRGRGEQYF.

This chain connects TRBV7-8 to TRBJ2-3; D may be TRBD1 (5 bases). The V gene lost 2 bases and the J gene lost 2 bases, with 14 bases spanning the gap. Germline lookup yields CDR1 SGHVS and CDR2 FQNEAQ. This CDR3 contains 16 residues. CDR3 amino acids: CASSLPWNRFTDTQYF. CDR3 bases: TGTGCCAGCAGCTTACCATGGAACAGGTTCACAGATACGCAGTATTTT. The complete variable domain, with remaining parts taken from reference TRBV7-8 and TRBJ2-3, reads GAGVSQSPRYKVAKRGQDVALRCDPISGHVSLFWYQQALGQGPEFLTYFQNEAQLDKSGLPSDRFFAERPEGSVSTLKIQRTQQEDSAVYLCASSLPWNRFTDTQYFGPGTRLTVL.

The chain employs TRBV11-3 and TRBJ2-1; 9 bases match TRBD2. V dropped 4 bases and J dropped 2; count of bases not matched to a gene: 3. The CDR3 has 15 amino acids. The germline gives CDR1 SGHNT, CDR2 YENEEA. The CDR3 DNA is TGTGCCAGCAGCTCTAGCGGGGATACCTACAATGAGCAGTTCTTC. It encodes CASSSSGDTYNEQFF.

This clone was seen a single time. CDR3 bases: TGTGCCAGCAGTAGACTCGGCAGGGCAGCCACTGAAGCTTTCTTT. Encoded protein: CASSRLGRAATEAFF. The J gene is TRBJ1-1, the V gene TRBV6-6, with a possible D match to TRBD1 (5 bases). The CDR3 length is 15 residues. Germline lookup yields CDR1 MNHNY and CDR2 SVGAGI (reference sequence). Trimming cost V 5 bases and J 4 bases, with 17 bases left between them.

This chain uses TRBV29-1 with TRBJ1-1; a weak D match, TRBD1 (5 bases). The CDR3 spans 14 residues. The germline V and J ends were trimmed by 1 base and 0 bases, with 9 bases remaining between them. Germline V CDR1 and CDR2: SQVTM, ANQGSEA. CDR3 coding DNA: TGCAGCGTTGAAGTGGGGACGGTGAACACTGAAGCTTTCTTT. Its translation: CSVEVGTVNTEAFF.

The chain is built from TRBV9 and TRBJ2-3; tentative D call: TRBD1 (6 bases). The CDR3 runs to 15 residues. Trimming took off 0 bases at V and 0 bases at J, with 8 bases between the two ends. The germline V gene has CDR1 SGDLS and CDR2 YYNGEE. CDR3 nucleotide sequence: TGTGCCAGCAGCGTAGTGGGGGCTAGCACAGATACGCAGTATTTT. Translated: CASSVVGASTDTQYF.